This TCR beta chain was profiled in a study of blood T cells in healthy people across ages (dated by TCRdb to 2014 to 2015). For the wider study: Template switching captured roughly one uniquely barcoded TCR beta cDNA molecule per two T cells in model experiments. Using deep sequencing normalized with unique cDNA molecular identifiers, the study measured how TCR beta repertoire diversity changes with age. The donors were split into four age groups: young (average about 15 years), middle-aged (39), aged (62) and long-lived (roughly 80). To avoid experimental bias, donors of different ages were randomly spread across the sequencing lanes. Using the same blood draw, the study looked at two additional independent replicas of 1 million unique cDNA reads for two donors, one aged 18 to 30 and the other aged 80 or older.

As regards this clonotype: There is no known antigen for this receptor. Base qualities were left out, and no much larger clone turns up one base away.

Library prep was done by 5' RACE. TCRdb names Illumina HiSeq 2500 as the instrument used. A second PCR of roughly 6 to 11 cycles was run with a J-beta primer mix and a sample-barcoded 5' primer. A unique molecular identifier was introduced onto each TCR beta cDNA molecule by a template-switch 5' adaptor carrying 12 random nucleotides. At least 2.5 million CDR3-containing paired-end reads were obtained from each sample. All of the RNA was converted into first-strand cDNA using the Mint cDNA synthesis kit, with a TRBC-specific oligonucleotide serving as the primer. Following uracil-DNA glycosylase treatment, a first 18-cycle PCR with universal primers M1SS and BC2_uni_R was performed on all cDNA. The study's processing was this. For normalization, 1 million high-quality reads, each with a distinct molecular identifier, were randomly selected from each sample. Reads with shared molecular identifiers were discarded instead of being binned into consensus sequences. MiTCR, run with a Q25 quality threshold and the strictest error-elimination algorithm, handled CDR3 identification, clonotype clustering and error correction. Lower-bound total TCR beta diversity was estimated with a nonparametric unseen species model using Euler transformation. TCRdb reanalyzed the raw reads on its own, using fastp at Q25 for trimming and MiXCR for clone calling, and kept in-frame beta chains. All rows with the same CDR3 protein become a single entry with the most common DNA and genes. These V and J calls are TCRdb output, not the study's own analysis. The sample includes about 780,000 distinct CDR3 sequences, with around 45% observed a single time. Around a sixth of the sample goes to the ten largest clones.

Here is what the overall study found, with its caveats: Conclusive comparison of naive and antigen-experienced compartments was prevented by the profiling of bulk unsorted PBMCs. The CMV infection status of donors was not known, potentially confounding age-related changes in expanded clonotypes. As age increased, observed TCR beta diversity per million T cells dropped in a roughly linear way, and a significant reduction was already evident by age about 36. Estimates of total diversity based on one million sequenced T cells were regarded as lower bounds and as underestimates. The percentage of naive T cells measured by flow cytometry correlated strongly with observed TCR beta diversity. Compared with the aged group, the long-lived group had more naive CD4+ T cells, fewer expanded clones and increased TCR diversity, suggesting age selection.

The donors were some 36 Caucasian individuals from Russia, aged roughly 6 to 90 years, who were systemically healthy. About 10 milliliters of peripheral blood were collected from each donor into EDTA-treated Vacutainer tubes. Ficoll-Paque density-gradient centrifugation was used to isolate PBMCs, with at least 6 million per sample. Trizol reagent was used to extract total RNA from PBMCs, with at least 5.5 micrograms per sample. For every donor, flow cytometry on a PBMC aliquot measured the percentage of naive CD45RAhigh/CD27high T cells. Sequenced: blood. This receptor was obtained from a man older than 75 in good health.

CDR3 protein: CAITDSRGTSTDTQYF. DNA sequence: TGTGCCATCACCGATTCCAGGGGTACTAGCACAGATACGCAGTATTTT. The receptor chain draws on TRBV10-3 and TRBJ2-3; a tentative D call is TRBD1 (6 bases match). According to the germline V gene, CDR1 reads ENHRY and CDR2 reads SYGVKD. V loses 7 bases of germline sequence and J loses 0 bases, and the interval between the two ends is 17 bases. The cysteine opens and the phenylalanine closes a CDR3 of 16 amino acids. Only the CDR3 DNA is retained, 48 bases long and in frame from the first base.